This T cell receptor beta chain derives from a study of cytomegalovirus exposure and HLA in healthy donors. Study in general: Of about 400 genotyped donors, about 81% clustered with self-reported Caucasian donors.

Turning to this clone: Its antigen is not known.

In the PCR, 60 Vbeta and 13 Jbeta primers were used. Assay used: immunoSEQ multiplex PCR; TCRdb lists only in-frame clones, some missing. Of approximately 120,000 clones listed, 75% to 80% are singletons. The CDR3 has 14 residues. Trimming pared 7 bases from V and 1 base from J, leaving 13 bases between. Germline V CDR1 and CDR2: MNHNS, SASEGT. General observations from the study: Later, an analysis found that common viral pathogens appeared to be linked with several of the most significant clusters. The listing of roughly 160 TCR beta chains classed them as cytomegalovirus-associated.

This clonotype was obtained from a man in his forties in good health and CMV-seronegative. The material sequenced was PBMCs. V and J are TRBV6-1 and TRBJ1-1, with D unclear. This CDR3 is CASTPQLGNTEAFF. In nucleotides, the CDR3 is TGTGCCAGCACTCCGCAACTAGGGAACACTGAAGCTTTCTTT.